Described below is a single T cell receptor beta chain sequence and its context. The antigen remains unidentified. This CDR3 contains 15 residues. CDR1 and CDR2 (germline): SEHNR, FQNEAQ (reference sequence). V was clipped by 5 bases and J by 3 bases, with 14 bases between them. This sample is drawn from a study of shared clonotypes between healthy human individuals. Overall study: Every donor yielded three CD4 naive, three CD4 memory, two CD8 naive and one CD8 memory plate.

Each cell subset's genomic DNA was divided evenly among several immunoSEQ plates. Method: immunoSEQ multiplex PCR; TCRdb's copy keeps in-frame clones and lacks some. The data hold millions of clones, with more than 80% observed a single time. Study results and limitations: Naive subsets, compared against memory subsets, generally had larger estimated richness values.

Source material: naive CD4+ T cells sorted from blood. Subset described: CD45RA+ positively selected. This TCR came from a young man in good health. This sequence joins TRBV7-9 and TRBJ2-1; D is possibly TRBD2 (5 bases). The CDR3 reads CASSPRGADYNEQFF. The CDR3 coding sequence is TGTGCCAGCAGCCCCCGGGGAGCGGACTACAATGAGCAGTTCTTC.